This is a list of T cell receptor beta chains from one sample in a study of blood T cells in healthy people across ages. One entry per CDR3 protein, called by TCRdb with MiXCR from the 5' RACE reads. Among 1,100,000 or so distinct CDR3 sequences listed, more than 35% were seen once. Sequenced material: blood. Receptor source: a woman aged 55-70 years in good health. Each CDR3 is given with its conserved first and last residue. The order of the fields is clone size, J gene, D gene, V gene, CDR3 DNA, CDR3 protein. D genes are given only for firm matches. The size of a clone is reported for some rows only, either as once, few or many, or as a class for expanded clones.

>-|TRBJ2-1|TRBD1|TRBV2
TGTGCCTGCAGTCTTTCCGGGACAGGGACATACAATGAGCAGTTCTTC
CACSLSGTGTYNEQFF
>few|TRBJ2-1|-|TRBV29-1
TGCAGCGTCGGGAAGACTCTCTCCTACAATGAGCAGTTCTTC
CSVGKTLSYNEQFF
>many|TRBJ1-1|-|TRBV11-2
TGTGCCAGCAGCTTACTAACGAGGGGCATGAACACTGAAGCTTTCTTT
CASSLLTRGMNTEAFF
>-|TRBJ2-3|TRBD2|TRBV29-1
TGCAGCGAAAAACTAGCGGGGGGCACGGATACGCAGTATTTT
CSEKLAGGTDTQYF
>-|TRBJ2-7|TRBD1|TRBV29-1
TGCAGCGTTGCTGGGACAGGGGGCTTCTACGAGCAGTACTTC
CSVAGTGGFYEQYF
>once|TRBJ2-1|-|TRBV30
TGTGCCTGGAGCGCGGGACGCAGCTCCTACAATGAGCAGTTCTTC
CAWSAGRSSYNEQFF
>-|TRBJ2-5|-|TRBV7-2
TGTGCCAGCAGCTCTACAGGGTACGAAGAGACCCAGTACTTC
CASSSTGYEETQYF
>-|TRBJ2-2|TRBD2|TRBV7-2
TGTGTCAGCAGCTTAAGACTAGCGGCGAACACCGGGGAGCTGTTTTTT
CVSSLRLAANTGELFF
>few|TRBJ1-6|TRBD1|TRBV20-1
TGCAGTGCTAGAACAGGGGCGGCCTATAATTCACCCCTCCACTTT
CSARTGAAYNSPLHF
>-|TRBJ2-1|-|TRBV20-1
TGCAGTGCTAGGGGCCCCTTGGATGAGCAGTTCTTC
CSARGPLDEQFF
>-|TRBJ2-5|TRBD2|TRBV7-9
TGTGCCAGCAGCTACGCCGGGACTAGGGTCGAGGAGACCCAGTACTTC
CASSYAGTRVEETQYF
>-|TRBJ1-4|-|TRBV7-8
TGTGCCAGCAGGGAGGGGGGCCTGAATGAAAAACTGTTTTTT
CASREGGLNEKLFF
>-|TRBJ2-1|-|TRBV6-5
TGTGCCAGCAGTCGACTAGAGTCCTACAATGAGCAGTTCTTC
CASSRLESYNEQFF
>-|TRBJ2-6|-|TRBV7-3
TGTGCCAGCAGCTATATTAGCTCTGGGGCCAACGTCCTGACTTTC
CASSYISSGANVLTF
>few|TRBJ1-4|TRBD1|TRBV12-3/TRBV12-4
TGTGCCAGCAGTCCCCGGGACAGCGCAGGGAGACTGTTTTTT
CASSPRDSAGRLFF
>-|TRBJ1-3|-|TRBV20-1
TGCAGTGCACACCACGGCTCTGGAAACACCATATATTTT
CSAHHGSGNTIYF
>-|TRBJ2-1|TRBD2|TRBV20-1
TGCAGTGCCTCCGGGACTAGCGGGCGATCCTACAATGAGCAGTTCTTC
CSASGTSGRSYNEQFF
>few|TRBJ2-5|TRBD2|TRBV29-1
TGCAGCGTTAGTGGACTAGCGGGACCCGGGGAGACCCAGTACTTC
CSVSGLAGPGETQYF
>few|TRBJ2-3|-|TRBV10-3
TGTGCCATCAAGGCAGTCGACACAGATACGCAGTATTTT
CAIKAVDTDTQYF
>-|TRBJ2-7|-|TRBV18
TGTGCCAGCTCACAACAAGGTGGCGGCTACGAGCAGTACTTC
CASSQQGGGYEQYF
>-|TRBJ1-4|TRBD1|TRBV29-1
TGCAGCGCCACCGGGACAGACAATAATGAAAAACTGTTTTTT
CSATGTDNNEKLFF
>few|TRBJ2-5|TRBD2|TRBV5-1
TGCGCCAGCAGCCCCGGGAGGGGGCAAGAGACCCAGTACTTC
CASSPGRGQETQYF
>few|TRBJ2-5|-|TRBV20-1
TGCAGTGCTTTCCGACAGGTTCAAGAGACCCAGTACTTC
CSAFRQVQETQYF
>-|TRBJ2-7|TRBD2|TRBV18
TGTGCCAGCTCACCTGGGACTAGCGGGAGTCACTACGAGCAGTACTTC
CASSPGTSGSHYEQYF
>-|TRBJ2-7|-|TRBV20-1
TGCAGTGCGAGAACAGGACCCCTGACGGGAGTGGTGTACGAGCAGTACTTC
CSARTGPLTGVVYEQYF
>-|TRBJ2-3|-|TRBV5-1
TGCGCCAGCAGGAGGGCTGCTAGCACAGATACGCAGTATTTT
CASRRAASTDTQYF
>few|TRBJ2-7|-|TRBV29-1
TGCAGCGTGCGGGACAGTCAAACCTACGAGCAGTACTTC
CSVRDSQTYEQYF
>-|TRBJ1-1|-|TRBV15
TGTGCCACCAGCAGAGATATTGGGGTTAGGGCAGCCCTTGAAGCTTTATTT
CATSRDIGVRAALEALF
>-|TRBJ2-3|-|TRBV20-1
TGCAGTGCTGGGAAGGCAGATACGCAGTATTTT
CSAGKADTQYF
>-|TRBJ2-7|-|TRBV5-6
TGTGCCAGCAGCAAACAGGGAGGGGACGAGCAGTACTTC
CASSKQGGDEQYF
>few|TRBJ2-1|-|TRBV29-1
TGCAGCGTTGATTTTGGGCGGAGGTTCACGAGCTCCTACAATGAGCAGTTCTTC
CSVDFGRRFTSSYNEQFF
>-|TRBJ1-5|-|TRBV7-2
TGTGCCAGCAGCCGAAAAGATAGCAATCAGCCCCAGCATTTT
CASSRKDSNQPQHF